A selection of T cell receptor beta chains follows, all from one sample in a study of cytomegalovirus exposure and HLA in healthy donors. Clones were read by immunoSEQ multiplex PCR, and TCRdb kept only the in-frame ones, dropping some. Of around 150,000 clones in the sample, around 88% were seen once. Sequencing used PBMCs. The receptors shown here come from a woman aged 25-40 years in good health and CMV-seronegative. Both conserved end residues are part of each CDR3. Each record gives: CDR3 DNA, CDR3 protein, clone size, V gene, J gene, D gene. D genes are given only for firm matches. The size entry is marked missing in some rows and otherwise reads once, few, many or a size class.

TGTGCCAGCAGCGCCGGGGGGGCCCTCAATCAGCCCCAGCATTTT	CASSAGGALNQPQHF	-	TRBV2	TRBJ1-5	-
TGTGCCAGCAGCTCTTCTAGGTACGAGCAGTACTTC	CASSSSRYEQYF	-	TRBV5-4	TRBJ2-7	-
TGCGCCAGCAGGGCTAGACCGAACACCGGGGAGCTGTTTTTT	CASRARPNTGELFF	-	TRBV5-1	TRBJ2-2	-
TGCGCCAGCAGCTCGGGACAGGGGAACACTGAAGCTTTCTTT	CASSSGQGNTEAFF	-	TRBV5-1	TRBJ1-1	TRBD1
TGTGCCAGCAGACACGACAGGGTTCGGGAGACCCAGTACTTC	CASRHDRVRETQYF	-	TRBV6-5	TRBJ2-5	TRBD1
TGTGCCAGCAGCCCCGGGACTGGCGGCAATCAGCCCCAGCATTTT	CASSPGTGGNQPQHF	-	TRBV7-9	TRBJ1-5	-
TGTGCCAGCAGCCTAGAGGACAGGGAGAACACTGAAGCTTTCTTT	CASSLEDRENTEAFF	-	TRBV4-2	TRBJ1-1	TRBD1
TGTGCCAGCAGCTTGGTGGGGCGGGATACGCAGTATTTT	CASSLVGRDTQYF	-	TRBV5-4	TRBJ2-3	-
TGTGCCAGCAGCGCATCCGGGACTACAATATACAATGAGCAGTTCTTC	CASSASGTTIYNEQFF	-	TRBV28	TRBJ2-1	TRBD2
TGTGCCAGTAGTGAGCAGGGGGAATACGAGCAGTACTTC	CASSEQGEYEQYF	-	TRBV19	TRBJ2-7	TRBD1
TGTGCTAGTGGGGGGGGGTCCAACCAAGAGACCCAGTACTTC	CASGGGSNQETQYF	-	TRBV12-5	TRBJ2-5	TRBD2
TGTGCCAGCAGCGAGACAGGGGAAGACACTGAAGCTTTCTTT	CASSETGEDTEAFF	few	TRBV6-1	TRBJ1-1	TRBD1
TGTGCCAGCAGCTTAAGGGAGCGGGGAGCGGCCTACAATGAGCAGTTCTTC	CASSLRERGAAYNEQFF	-	TRBV7-2	TRBJ2-1	TRBD2
TGTGCCATCAGTGATATAGGGACAGCCCAAGAGACCCAGTACTTC	CAISDIGTAQETQYF	-	TRBV10-3	TRBJ2-5	TRBD1
TGTGCCAGCAGTTTCTCCAGGTCGAACACTGCTGAAGCTTTCTTT	CASSFSRSNTAEAFF	-	TRBV28	TRBJ1-1	-
TGTGCCAGCAGTTATCAGGGGGCTTGGGCAGATACGCAGTATTTT	CASSYQGAWADTQYF	once	TRBV5-6	TRBJ2-3	TRBD1
TGTGCCAGCAGTCCCAGGAGGTACAATCAGCCCCAGCATTTT	CASSPRRYNQPQHF	-	TRBV28	TRBJ1-5	-
TGTGCCAGTAGATACAGGGGTATTGGTTCCGAGCAGTACTTC	CASRYRGIGSEQYF	-	TRBV19	TRBJ2-7	TRBD1
TGTGCCTGGAGTGGGCGAAGTAGCGGGTTACGCGAGCAGTACTTC	CAWSGRSSGLREQYF	-	TRBV30	TRBJ2-7	TRBD2
TGTGCCAGCAGCTTTACAGGACAACCCGGAAACACCATATATTTT	CASSFTGQPGNTIYF	-	TRBV5-8	TRBJ1-3	-